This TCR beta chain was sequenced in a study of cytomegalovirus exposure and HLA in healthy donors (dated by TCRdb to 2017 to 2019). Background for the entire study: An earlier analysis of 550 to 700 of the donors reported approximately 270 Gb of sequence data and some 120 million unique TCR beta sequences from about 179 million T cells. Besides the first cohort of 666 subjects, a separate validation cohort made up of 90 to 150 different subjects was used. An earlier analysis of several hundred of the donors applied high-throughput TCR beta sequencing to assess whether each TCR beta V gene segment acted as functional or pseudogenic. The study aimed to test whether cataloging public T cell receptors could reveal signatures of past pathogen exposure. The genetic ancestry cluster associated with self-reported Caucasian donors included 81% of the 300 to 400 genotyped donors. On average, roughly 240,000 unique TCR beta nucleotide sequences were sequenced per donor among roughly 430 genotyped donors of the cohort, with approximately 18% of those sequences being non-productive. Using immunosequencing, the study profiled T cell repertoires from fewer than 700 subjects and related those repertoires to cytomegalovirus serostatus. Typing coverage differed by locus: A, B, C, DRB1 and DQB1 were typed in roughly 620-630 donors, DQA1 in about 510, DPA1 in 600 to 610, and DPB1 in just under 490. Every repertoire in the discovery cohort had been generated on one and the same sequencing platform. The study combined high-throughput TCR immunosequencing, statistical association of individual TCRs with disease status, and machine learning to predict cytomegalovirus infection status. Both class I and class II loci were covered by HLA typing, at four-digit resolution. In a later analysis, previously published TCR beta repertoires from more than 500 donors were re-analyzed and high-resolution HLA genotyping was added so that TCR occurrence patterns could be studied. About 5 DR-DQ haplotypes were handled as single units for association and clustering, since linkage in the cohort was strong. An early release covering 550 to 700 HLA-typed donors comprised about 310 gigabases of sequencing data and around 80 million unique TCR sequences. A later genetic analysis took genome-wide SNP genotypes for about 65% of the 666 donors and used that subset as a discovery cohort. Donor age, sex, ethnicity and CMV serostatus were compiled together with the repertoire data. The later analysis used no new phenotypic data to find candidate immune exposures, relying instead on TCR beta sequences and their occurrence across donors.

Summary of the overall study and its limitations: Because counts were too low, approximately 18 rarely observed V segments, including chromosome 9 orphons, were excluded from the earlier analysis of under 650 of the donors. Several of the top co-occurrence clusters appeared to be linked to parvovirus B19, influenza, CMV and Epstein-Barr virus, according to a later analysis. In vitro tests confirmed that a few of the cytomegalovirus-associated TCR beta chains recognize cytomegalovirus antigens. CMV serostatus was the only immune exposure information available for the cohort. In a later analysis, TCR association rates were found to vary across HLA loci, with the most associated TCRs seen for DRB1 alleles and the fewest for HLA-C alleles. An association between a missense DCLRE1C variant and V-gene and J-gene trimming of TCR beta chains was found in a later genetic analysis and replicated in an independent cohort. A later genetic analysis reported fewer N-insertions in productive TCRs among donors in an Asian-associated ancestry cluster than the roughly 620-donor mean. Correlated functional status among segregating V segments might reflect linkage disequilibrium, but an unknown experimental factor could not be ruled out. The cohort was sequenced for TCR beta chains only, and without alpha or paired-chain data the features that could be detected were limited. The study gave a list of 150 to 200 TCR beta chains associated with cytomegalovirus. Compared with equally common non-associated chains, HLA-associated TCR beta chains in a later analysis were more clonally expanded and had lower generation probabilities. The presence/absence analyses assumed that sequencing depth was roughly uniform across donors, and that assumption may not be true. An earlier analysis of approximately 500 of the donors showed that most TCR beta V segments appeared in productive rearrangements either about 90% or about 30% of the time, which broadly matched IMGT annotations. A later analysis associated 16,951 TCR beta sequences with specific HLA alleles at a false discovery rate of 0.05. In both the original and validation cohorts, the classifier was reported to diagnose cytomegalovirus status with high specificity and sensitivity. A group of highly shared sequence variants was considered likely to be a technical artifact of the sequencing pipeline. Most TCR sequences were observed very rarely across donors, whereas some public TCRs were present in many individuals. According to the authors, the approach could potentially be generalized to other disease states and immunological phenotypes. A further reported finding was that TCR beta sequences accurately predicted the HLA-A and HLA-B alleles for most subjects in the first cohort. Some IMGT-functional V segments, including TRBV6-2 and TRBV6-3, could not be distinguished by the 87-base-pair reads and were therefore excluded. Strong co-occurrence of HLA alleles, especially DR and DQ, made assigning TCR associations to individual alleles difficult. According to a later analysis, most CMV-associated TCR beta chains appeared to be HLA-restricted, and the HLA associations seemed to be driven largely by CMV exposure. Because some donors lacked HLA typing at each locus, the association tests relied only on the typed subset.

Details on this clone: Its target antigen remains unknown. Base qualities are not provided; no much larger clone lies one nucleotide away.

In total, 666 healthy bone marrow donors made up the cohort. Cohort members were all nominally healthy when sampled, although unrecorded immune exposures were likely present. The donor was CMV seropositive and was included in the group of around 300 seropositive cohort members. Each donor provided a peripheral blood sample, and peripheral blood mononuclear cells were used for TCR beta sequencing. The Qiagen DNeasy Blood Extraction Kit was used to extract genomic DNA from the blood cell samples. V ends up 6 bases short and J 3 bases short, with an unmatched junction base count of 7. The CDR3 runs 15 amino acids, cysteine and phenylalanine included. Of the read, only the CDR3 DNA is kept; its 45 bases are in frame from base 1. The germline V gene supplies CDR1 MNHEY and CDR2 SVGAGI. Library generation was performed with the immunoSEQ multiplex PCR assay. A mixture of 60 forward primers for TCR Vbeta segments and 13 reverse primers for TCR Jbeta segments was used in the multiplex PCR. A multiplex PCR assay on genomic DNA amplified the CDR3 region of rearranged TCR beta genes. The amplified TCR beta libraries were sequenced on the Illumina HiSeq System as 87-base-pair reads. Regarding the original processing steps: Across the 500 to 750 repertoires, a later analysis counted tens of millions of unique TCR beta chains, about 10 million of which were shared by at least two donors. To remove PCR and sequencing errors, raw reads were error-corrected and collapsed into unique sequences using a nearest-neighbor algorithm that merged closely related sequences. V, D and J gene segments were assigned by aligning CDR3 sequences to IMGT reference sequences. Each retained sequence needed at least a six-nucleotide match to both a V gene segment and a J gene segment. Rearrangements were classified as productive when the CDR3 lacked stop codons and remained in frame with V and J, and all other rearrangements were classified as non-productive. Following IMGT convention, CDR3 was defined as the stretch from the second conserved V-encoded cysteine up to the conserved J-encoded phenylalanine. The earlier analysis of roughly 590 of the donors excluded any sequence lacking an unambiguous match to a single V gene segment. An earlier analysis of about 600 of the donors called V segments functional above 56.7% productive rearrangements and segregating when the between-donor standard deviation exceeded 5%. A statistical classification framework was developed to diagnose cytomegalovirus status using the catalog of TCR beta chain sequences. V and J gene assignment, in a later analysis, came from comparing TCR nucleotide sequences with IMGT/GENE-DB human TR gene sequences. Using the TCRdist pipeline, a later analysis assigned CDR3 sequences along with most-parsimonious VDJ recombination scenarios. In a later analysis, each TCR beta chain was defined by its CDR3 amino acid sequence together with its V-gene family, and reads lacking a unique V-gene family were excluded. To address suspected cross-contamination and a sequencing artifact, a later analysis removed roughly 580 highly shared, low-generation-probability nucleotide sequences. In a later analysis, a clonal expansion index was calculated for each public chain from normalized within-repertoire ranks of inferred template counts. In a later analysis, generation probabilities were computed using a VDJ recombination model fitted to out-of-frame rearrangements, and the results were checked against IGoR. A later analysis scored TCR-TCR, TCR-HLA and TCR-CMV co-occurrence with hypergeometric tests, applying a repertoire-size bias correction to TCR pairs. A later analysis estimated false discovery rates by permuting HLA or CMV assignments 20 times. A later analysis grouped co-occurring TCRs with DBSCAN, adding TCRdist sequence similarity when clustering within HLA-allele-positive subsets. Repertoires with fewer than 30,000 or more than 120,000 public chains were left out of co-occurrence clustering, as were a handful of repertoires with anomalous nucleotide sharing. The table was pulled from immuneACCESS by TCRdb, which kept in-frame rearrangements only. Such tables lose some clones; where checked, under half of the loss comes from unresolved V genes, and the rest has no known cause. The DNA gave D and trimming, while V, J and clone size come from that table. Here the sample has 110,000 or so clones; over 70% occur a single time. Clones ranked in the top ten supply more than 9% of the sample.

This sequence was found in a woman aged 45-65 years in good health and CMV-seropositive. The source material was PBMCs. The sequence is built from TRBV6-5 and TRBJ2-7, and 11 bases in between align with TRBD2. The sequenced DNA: TGTGCCAGCAGAACAATAACTAGCGGGAGCTACGAGCAGTACTTC. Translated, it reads CASRTITSGSYEQYF.